The 2 T cell receptor beta chains below come from one sample, sequenced in a study of brain T cells in children with intractable seizures. Data came from immunoSEQ multiplex PCR; TCRdb stores just in-frame clones and leaves some out. This repertoire shows 110,000 or so clones, 85% to 95% found once; its top ten account for roughly 4%. Sequencing was performed on peripheral blood, taken at surgery. The receptors were sampled from a boy under two years old with hemimegalencephaly and intractable seizures.

The chain couples TRBV7-9 to TRBJ2-1, with a possible D match to TRBD2 (5 bases). The CDR3 spans 14 residues. Per the germline V gene, CDR1 is SEHNR and CDR2 is FQNEAQ (reference sequence). Trimming took 6 bases from V and 5 from J, leaving 14 bases between them. CDR3 sequence (DNA): TGTGCCAGCAGAGATACCCGGCGGGACAATGAGCAGTTCTTC. Its translation is CASRDTRRDNEQFF.

The V and J genes are TRBV20-1 and TRBJ2-7; a weak D match, TRBD2 (6 bases). Germline CDR1 is DFQATT and CDR2 is SNEGSKA (reference sequence). Trimming left V 5 bases short and J 6 bases short, with 11 bases between. This CDR3 comprises 11 residues. In DNA form, the CDR3 reads TGCAGTGCTGGGACTGTTGCCGAGCAGTACTTC. Amino acid sequence: CSAGTVAEQYF.